The rows below give T cell receptor beta chains drawn from one sample of a study of blood T cell repertoires in COVID-19. Generated by immunoSEQ multiplex PCR, the TCRdb table keeps only in-frame clones and is missing some. The table has 55,000 to 65,000 clones, roughly three quarters seen once. The sequenced sample was peripheral blood. The receptors shown here come from a man aged 55 to 70 with acute or convalescent COVID-19. The CDR3 runs from the conserved cysteine through the conserved F or W. Each record gives: J gene, V gene, clone size, D gene, CDR3 protein, CDR3 DNA. The D gene is left open where the match is weak. Not all rows give a size; the values are once, few, many and, for expanded clones, a class.

>TRBJ1-2|TRBV27|few|TRBD1
CASSFLMGQVTDGYTF
TGTGCCAGCAGTTTTCTTATGGGACAGGTCACTGATGGCTACACCTTC
>TRBJ1-2|TRBV12-3/TRBV12-4|NA|TRBD1
CASSLEGAGYTF
TGTGCCAGCAGTTTAGAGGGGGCTGGCTACACCTTC
>TRBJ2-2|TRBV2|NA|NA
CASSEFPGNTGELFF
TGTGCCAGCAGTGAGTTTCCAGGGAACACCGGGGAGCTGTTTTTT
>TRBJ2-1|TRBV5-4|NA|NA
CAGGLPEGNEQFF
TGTGCCGGGGGACTTCCAGAAGGCAATGAGCAGTTCTTC
>TRBJ1-2|TRBV25-1|NA|NA
CASSEYMAGYGYTF
TGTGCCAGCAGTGAATATATGGCGGGCTATGGCTACACCTTC
>TRBJ2-1|TRBV18|NA|NA
CASSPVESNEQFF
TGTGCCAGCTCACCCGTAGAGTCCAATGAGCAGTTCTTC
>TRBJ2-6|TRBV13|NA|NA
CASSLLGGSGANVLTF
TGTGCCAGCAGCTTACTCGGGGGTAGTGGGGCCAACGTCCTGACTTTC
>TRBJ1-2|TRBV11-2|NA|NA
CASSLAPSNYGYTF
TGTGCCAGCAGCTTGGCACCGTCTAACTATGGCTACACCTTC
>TRBJ1-4|TRBV5-1|few|TRBD1
CASSFGQGGEKLFF
TGCGCCAGCAGCTTCGGACAGGGGGGAGAAAAACTGTTTTTT
>TRBJ1-6|TRBV10-3|few|NA
CAISGPDTSPLHF
TGTGCCATCAGTGGCCCCGACACCTCACCCCTCCACTTT